One sample yielded the 29 T cell receptor beta chains listed below, sequenced in a study of PD-1 blockade in classical Hodgkin lymphoma. Relapse was seen in all patients after autologous stem cell transplantation, and brentuximab vedotin exposure was variable. The assay was immunoSEQ multiplex PCR, and TCRdb's table has in-frame clones only and misses some. The sample shows approximately 50,000 clones, roughly 91% of them seen only once. This sample comprised peripheral blood mononuclear cells (PBMCs), obtained before the second cycle of nivolumab. The receptors here all came from a human donor with classical Hodgkin lymphoma.

This chain uses TRBV28 with TRBJ1-2, with 7 nucleotides matching TRBD1. J was trimmed by 4 bases and V by 6 bases; bases with no gene match: 8. This CDR3 region has 14 residues. CDR1 is MDHEN and CDR2 is SYDVKM in the germline V gene. The CDR3 loop is CASRLTGLGYGYTF. The CDR3 region has the DNA TGTGCCAGCAGATTGACAGGGTTGGGCTATGGCTACACCTTC.

The V gene is TRBV19, the J gene TRBJ2-2; D might be TRBD2 (5 bases). V was cut by 0 bases and J by 0 bases, with 8 bases left in between. This CDR3 region has 16 residues. Germline V CDR1 and CDR2: LNHDA, SQIVND (reference sequence). In DNA, the CDR3 is TGTGCCAGTAGTATAGAGCCGGGGACGAACACCGGGGAGCTGTTTTTT. Protein sequence: CASSIEPGTNTGELFF.

This chain connects TRBV7-2 to TRBJ1-6, with 8 bases lining up with TRBD1. Germline trimming cut 1 base from V and 9 bases from J; bases unmatched to any gene: 8. Germline CDR1 SGHTA, CDR2 FQGNSA. The CDR3 is made up of 16 amino acids. The CDR3 region is CASSLGGTGGVSPLHF. CDR3 DNA sequence: TGTGCCAGCAGCTTAGGGGGAACAGGGGGTGTTTCACCCCTCCACTTT.

The chain carries TRBV6-6 and TRBJ2-1; a weak D match, TRBD1 (5 bases). The CDR3 is 15 residues long. Trimming pared 6 bases from V and 5 bases from J, leaving 17 bases between. Germline CDR1 MNHNY, CDR2 SVGAGI (reference sequence). The CDR3 DNA reads TGTGCCAGCAGAAGGGGTGGGGAAGGGCACAATGAGCAGTTCTTC. Translated, it gives CASRRGGEGHNEQFF.

The chain joins TRBV6-5 to TRBJ1-1; D perhaps matches TRBD1 (6 bases). V was shortened by 8 bases and J by 10 bases, with 20 bases between the two germline ends. The CDR3 has 13 residues. From germline, CDR1 is MNHEY and CDR2 SVGAGI. CDR3 sequence: CASSRQQGGGAFF. The CDR3 DNA reads TGTGCCAGCTCCCGGCAGCAGGGAGGGGGAGCTTTCTTT.

This chain links TRBV27 with TRBJ2-7; TRBD1 matches at 9 bases. The germline gives CDR1 MNHEY, CDR2 SMNVEV (reference sequence). The length of the CDR3 is 14 residues. The V gene end was trimmed by 5 bases and the J gene end by 4 bases; junction bases not matched to a gene: 6. The CDR3 DNA is TGTGCCAGCAGTAGAGACAGGGGGGGATACGAGCAGTACTTC. Its translation: CASSRDRGGYEQYF.

Regarding this clone: Other DNA sequences in the same sample also yield this CDR3. CDR3 residues: CASSLVGYEQYF. The CDR3 bases are TGTGCCAGCAGCTTGGTCGGTTACGAGCAGTACTTC. The rearrangement links TRBV5-6 to TRBJ2-7; D unresolved. V lost 0 bases and J 4 bases, leaving 5 bases between the germline ends. The CDR3 runs 12 residues. Germline V lookup: CDR1 SGHDT, CDR2 YYEEEE.

The CDR3 spells CASSFARQGTQYF. In DNA, the CDR3 is TGTGCCAGCAGTTTCGCCCGACAGGGGACGCAGTATTTT. The chain joins TRBV27 to TRBJ2-3, with TRBD1 matching over 8 bases. The CDR3 contains 13 residues. Germline CDR1 and CDR2: MNHEY and SMNVEV (reference sequence). The V segment lost 3 bases and the J segment 9 bases; nucleotides outside the gene matches: 5.

A single count supports this clone. V gene TRBV7-9 combines with J gene TRBJ2-7; no firm D call. Germline V gives CDR1 SEHNR, CDR2 FQNEAQ (reference sequence). Trimming pared 7 bases from V and 4 bases from J, leaving 11 bases between. The CDR3 spans 12 residues. The CDR3 coding sequence is TGTGCCAGCAACCGGGTTGGGTACGAGCAGTACTTC. It translates to CASNRVGYEQYF. The variable domain in full, with the rest retrieved from reference TRBV7-9 and TRBJ2-7, is DTGVSQNPRHKITKRGQNVTFRCDPISEHNRLYWYRQTLGQGPEFLTYFQNEAQLEKSRLLSDRFSAERPKGSFSTLEIQRTEQGDSAMYLCASNRVGYEQYFGPGTRLTVT.

This sequence joins TRBV7-9 and TRBJ2-3; D remains ambiguous. Trimming removed 5 bases at V and 0 bases at J, with 9 bases between. This CDR3 is 14 amino acids long. Germline V gene data show CDR1 as SEHNR and CDR2 as FQNEAQ (reference sequence). This CDR3 is CASSRVSSTDTQYF. In DNA, the CDR3 is TGTGCCAGCAGCAGGGTGTCGAGCACAGATACGCAGTATTTT.

The CDR3 DNA reads as TGTGCCAGCAGTTCTACAGGGGTTGGGGCCGGGGAGCTGTTTTTT. This codes for CASSSTGVGAGELFF. The V and J genes are TRBV6-5 and TRBJ2-2; TRBD1 agrees at 7 bases. V lost 4 bases and J lost 6; bases outside the gene matches: 8. The CDR3 is 15 residues long. The germline gives CDR1 MNHEY, CDR2 SVGAGI.

This clone occurred once. In DNA form, the CDR3 reads TGTGCCTGGACCCCTCGGGCCACTTACGAGCAGTACTTC. Encoded protein: CAWTPRATYEQYF. The chain employs TRBV30 and TRBJ2-7; D gene uncertain. Germline V lookup: CDR1 GTSNPN, CDR2 SVGIG (reference sequence). Trimming removed 4 bases from V and 4 bases from J, with 14 bases in between. The CDR3 has 13 residues.

The V call is TRBV5-1, the J call TRBJ1-4; 9 bases line up with TRBD1. The CDR3 consists of 16 residues. Germline loops: CDR1 SGHRS, CDR2 YFSETQ. The V segment lost 1 base and the J segment 7 bases; nucleotides outside the gene matches: 8. For the CDR3, the DNA is TGCGCCAGCAGCTTGCAACCCCAGGGACAGGGTGAAAAACTGTTTTTT. Its translation is CASSLQPQGQGEKLFF.

The table lists this clone with a few counts. This rearrangement joins TRBV6-1 to TRBJ1-3; possibly TRBD1 for D (5 bases). The germline V gene encodes CDR1 MNHNS and CDR2 SASEGT. Trimming shortened V by 6 bases and J by 9 bases, and 12 bases separated the two germline ends. This CDR3 has 12 residues. In DNA form, the CDR3 reads TGTGCCAGCAGCCCCGGGGGAGGCACCATATATTTT. Translating it yields CASSPGGGTIYF.

In this sample, this clone turned up once. The V gene is TRBV7-8, the J gene TRBJ1-5; D is unclear. The germline V and J ends were trimmed by 5 bases and 6 bases, with 26 bases remaining between them. The CDR3 spans 18 residues. Germline loops: CDR1 SGHVS, CDR2 FQNEAQ. The CDR3 reads CASSPQSGLGGGSQPQHF. DNA of the CDR3: TGTGCCAGCAGCCCCCAATCCGGCCTCGGAGGAGGGAGTCAGCCCCAGCATTTT.

This clone was picked up one time. This sequence joins TRBV5-1 and TRBJ2-1; D remains unclear. V gave up 0 bases and J gave up 4 bases, with 8 bases separating them. The CDR3 is 14 amino acids. Germline-derived CDR1 and CDR2 are SGHRS and YFSETQ. CDR3 amino acids: CASSLGNQYNEQFF. The CDR3 region has the DNA TGCGCCAGCAGCTTGGGGAATCAATACAATGAGCAGTTCTTC.

The gene calls are TRBV7-9 and TRBJ1-4, with D possibly TRBD1 on 6 matching bases. CDR1 and CDR2 (germline): SEHNR, FQNEAQ (reference sequence). The CDR3 length is 14 residues. Trimming shortened V by 5 bases and J by 6 bases, and 13 bases separated the two germline ends. DNA of the CDR3: TGTGCCAGCAGCCGAGGGGGTCGGGATGAAAAACTGTTTTTT. Translation gives CASSRGGRDEKLFF. Full variable domain (missing parts from reference TRBV7-9 and TRBJ1-4): DTGVSQNPRHKITKRGQNVTFRCDPISEHNRLYWYRQTLGQGPEFLTYFQNEAQLEKSRLLSDRFSAERPKGSFSTLEIQRTEQGDSAMYLCASSRGGRDEKLFFGSGTQLSVL.

J is TRBJ1-1 and V is TRBV15; D uncertain. This CDR3 comprises 13 residues. V lost 3 bases to trimming and J lost 9 bases, with 14 bases between them. The germline CDR1 and CDR2 sequences are LNHNV and YYDKDF (reference sequence). This chain's CDR3 is CATSSGLSTQAFF. CDR3 in DNA: TGTGCCACCAGCAGCGGCCTCTCAACCCAAGCTTTCTTT.

The J gene is TRBJ2-2, the V gene TRBV14; 8 bases agree with TRBD2. V gave up 4 bases and J gave up 7 bases; unmatched junction bases: 2. The V gene's germline CDR1 is SGHDN and CDR2 FVKESK. This CDR3 is built from 13 residues. This CDR3 reads CASSPGLVGELFF. Here the CDR3 DNA reads TGTGCCAGCAGCCCGGGACTAGTCGGGGAGCTGTTTTTT.

In this sample, this clone turned up a few times. The rearrangement joins TRBV5-6 to TRBJ1-3; TRBD1 matches at 9 bases. There are 17 residues in the CDR3. V shed 1 base, J shed 2 bases, and the junction held 7 bases outside the gene matches. The germline CDR1 and CDR2 sequences are SGHDT and YYEEEE. The CDR3 region is CASSLLPGTGPGNTIYF. The CDR3 coding sequence is TGTGCCAGCAGCTTGCTTCCCGGGACAGGGCCTGGAAACACCATATATTTT.

The gene calls are TRBV5-1 and TRBJ2-1; 12 nucleotides agree with TRBD2. The CDR3 spans 16 residues. Trimming removed 1 base from V and 6 bases from J; junction bases left unmatched: 5. Germline CDR1 and CDR2: SGHRS and YFSETQ. CDR3: CASSLRSSGGANEQFF. The CDR3 DNA reads TGCGCCAGCAGCTTGCGGTCTAGCGGGGGGGCCAATGAGCAGTTCTTC.

V and J are TRBV27 and TRBJ2-1; 7 nucleotides agree with TRBD1. Germline CDR1 reads MNHEY; CDR2 reads SMNVEV (reference sequence). J was trimmed by 4 bases and V by 6 bases; bases with no gene match: 3. The CDR3 totals 13 residues. The CDR3 sequence is CASSLTGYNEQFF. The CDR3 DNA sequence: TGTGCCAGCAGCCTGACAGGGTACAATGAGCAGTTCTTC.

The V call is TRBV25-1, the J call TRBJ1-1; the D is unclear. This CDR3 contains 13 residues. V shed 4 bases and J shed 0 bases, with 6 bases lying between them. Germline CDR1 is MGHDK and CDR2 is SYGVNS. CDR3 nucleotide sequence: TGTGCCAGCAGTGGTTCTCTGAACACTGAAGCTTTCTTT. Translated: CASSGSLNTEAFF. Supplemented by reference TRBV25-1 and TRBJ1-1, the full variable domain reads EADIYQTPRYLVIGTGKKITLECSQTMGHDKMYWYQQDPGMELHLIHYSYGVNSTEKGDLSSESTVSRIRTEHFPLTLESARPSHTSQYLCASSGSLNTEAFFGQGTRLTVV.

The V and J genes are TRBV19 and TRBJ1-3; D not resolved. V shed 7 bases and J shed 0 bases, with 4 bases lying between them. Germline V gives CDR1 LNHDA, CDR2 SQIVND (reference sequence). This CDR3 has 12 amino acids. The CDR3 reads CASKSSGNTIYF. CDR3 in DNA: TGTGCCAGTAAGAGCTCTGGAAACACCATATATTTT.

The chain joins TRBV5-1 to TRBJ2-5; 7 bases are a match to TRBD1. The CDR3 loop spans 13 amino acids. V gave up 6 bases and J gave up 1 base; unmatched junction bases: 3. The V gene's germline CDR1 is SGHRS and CDR2 YFSETQ. The CDR3 nucleotides are TGCGCCAGCAATACAGGGGCCCAAGAGACCCAGTACTTC. Amino acid sequence: CASNTGAQETQYF.

The gene calls are TRBV11-3 and TRBJ2-2, with 11 bases fitting TRBD2. The CDR3 loop spans 16 amino acids. V dropped 5 bases and J dropped 3; count of bases not matched to a gene: 5. Germline CDR1 is SGHNT and CDR2 is YENEEA. CDR3 DNA: TGTGCCAGCAGCCCAAGGACTAGCGGGTACACCGGGGAGCTGTTTTTT. Residues: CASSPRTSGYTGELFF.

This rearrangement joins TRBV6-5 to TRBJ2-2, with a tentative D call TRBD1 (5 bases). Looked up from germline, CDR1 is MNHEY and CDR2 is SVGAGI. V was shortened by 5 bases and J by 1 base, with 11 bases between the two germline ends. The CDR3 spans 15 residues. The chain's CDR3 is CASSPPGRNTGELFF. The CDR3 bases are TGTGCCAGCAGTCCCCCAGGGCGGAACACCGGGGAGCTGTTTTTT.

This rearrangement joins TRBV13 to TRBJ1-1, with D possibly matching TRBD1 (5 bases). Trimming removed 3 bases at V and 8 bases at J, with 22 bases between. Germline CDR1 PRHDT, CDR2 FYEKMQ (reference sequence). This CDR3 spans 16 amino acids. CDR3 sequence: CASSFPSTRGAGEAFF. The CDR3 DNA reads TGTGCCAGCAGCTTTCCTTCCACTAGAGGGGCCGGGGAAGCTTTCTTT.

The chain is built from TRBV28 and TRBJ2-1; perhaps TRBD1 as D (7 bases). Trimming pared 2 bases from V and 7 bases from J, leaving 18 bases between. The CDR3 covers 16 residues. Germline V gene data show CDR1 as MDHEN and CDR2 as SYDVKM. This CDR3 is CASSLSGGTADNEQFF. Written as DNA, the CDR3 is TGTGCCAGCAGTTTAAGCGGCGGGACAGCCGATAATGAGCAGTTCTTC.